One T cell receptor beta chain is described in this entry. This specimen belongs to a study of blood T cell repertoires in COVID-19. Study summary: Whether acute or convalescent, the COVID-19 samples came from the United States, Italy and Spain. In each case, the material was cDNA or gDNA derived from T cells, B-cell-depleted T cells, or PBMCs.

Authors' processing steps: The assay estimated nucleated cells by amplifying reference gene primers. Using immunoSEQ multiplex PCR, the repertoire was profiled, and TCRdb retains in-frame clones only, with some absent. V, J and clone size derive from that table, while D and trimming were established from the DNA sequence. Of tens of thousands of clones in the sample, around 74% were seen once. Per the germline V gene, CDR1 is SGDLS and CDR2 is YYNGEE. V lost 4 bases and J lost 6; bases outside the gene matches: 12. The CDR3 is 16 residues long. Seattle cases were enrolled at active infection and followed longitudinally.

The sample comprised peripheral blood. This chain joins TRBV9 and TRBJ2-1, with 8 bases lining up with TRBD2. This receptor was identified in a man in his 70s with COVID-19, enrolled during active disease. The CDR3 nucleotides are TGTGCCAGCAGCCCTACTCTAGCGGGCCGAAGCAATGAGCAGTTCTTC. Translating gives CASSPTLAGRSNEQFF.